A selection of T cell receptor beta chains follows, all from one sample in a study of Graves' ophthalmopathy and Graves' hyperthyroidism. TCRdb passed the multiplex PCR reads through MiXCR, listing each CDR3 protein once. The sample yields 400,000 or so distinct CDR3 sequences, roughly 15% seen once. Material: peripheral blood. All receptors come from an adult woman with stable Graves' hyperthyroidism. Both conserved end residues are trimmed from each CDR3. The order of the fields is V gene, J gene, CDR3 protein.

TRBV11-2	TRBJ1-1	ASRQRNTEAF
TRBV28	TRBJ2-2	ASSLFAGGAFSTGELF
TRBV5-1	TRBJ1-1	ASSGGDTPGTEAF
TRBV29-1	TRBJ2-7	SVVGGGLAGVEQY
TRBV12-3/TRBV12-4	TRBJ2-4	ASSLREWNAKNIQY
TRBV6-1	TRBJ1-5	ASSGTGGIHNQPQH
TRBV3-1	TRBJ2-2	ASSHPSDRATANTGELF
TRBV4-1	TRBJ1-5	ASSRDPWGNQPQH
TRBV11-2	TRBJ2-2	ASSLDLRTNTGELF
TRBV6-5	TRBJ2-7	ASSYSGAGGPFEQY
TRBV27	TRBJ2-5	ASSLSLGRPGETQY
TRBV6-5	TRBJ2-7	ASRTGTGVFEQY
TRBV6-1	TRBJ1-1	ASSTSGTANTEAF
TRBV29-1	TRBJ2-5	SAVDTGWQETQY
TRBV7-2	TRBJ1-6	ASSMTDSNNSPLH
TRBV5-1	TRBJ1-5	ASSPTGDNQPQH
TRBV6-2/TRBV6-3	TRBJ1-1	ASSYSSVGQAFEAF
TRBV7-3	TRBJ2-7	ASSSQGQYEQY
TRBV12-3/TRBV12-4	TRBJ2-1	ASRTSGIGGNEQF
TRBV6-4	TRBJ1-5	ASSDRWLSQH
TRBV28	TRBJ2-7	ASSSTGDGIYEQY
TRBV6-1	TRBJ2-7	ASSERFPGNEQY
TRBV25-1	TRBJ1-1	ASNPGGGTEAF
TRBV11-1	TRBJ2-5	ASSPHGGGAGQETQY
TRBV18	TRBJ1-1	ASSPQNTEAF
TRBV7-2	TRBJ2-7	ASSSSGTAPYEQY
TRBV2	TRBJ2-5	ASHTGTGLQETQY
TRBV2	TRBJ2-7	ASMPDGAYEQY
TRBV6-5	TRBJ1-5	ASSYTGYSNQPQH
TRBV6-2/TRBV6-3	TRBJ2-1	ASSYLASGRNYGYNEQF